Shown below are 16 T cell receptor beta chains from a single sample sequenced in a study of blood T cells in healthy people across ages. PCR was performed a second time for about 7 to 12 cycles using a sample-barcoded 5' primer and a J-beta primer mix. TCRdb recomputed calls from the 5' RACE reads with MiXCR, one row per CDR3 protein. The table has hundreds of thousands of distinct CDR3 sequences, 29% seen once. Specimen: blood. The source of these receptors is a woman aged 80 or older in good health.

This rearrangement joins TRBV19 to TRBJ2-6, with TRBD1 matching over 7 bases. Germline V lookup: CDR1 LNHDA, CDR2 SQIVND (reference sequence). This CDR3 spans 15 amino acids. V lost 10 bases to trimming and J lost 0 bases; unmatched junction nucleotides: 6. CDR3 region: CATADRNSGANVLTF. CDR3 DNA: TGTGCCACCGCGGACAGGAACTCTGGGGCCAACGTCCTGACTTTC.

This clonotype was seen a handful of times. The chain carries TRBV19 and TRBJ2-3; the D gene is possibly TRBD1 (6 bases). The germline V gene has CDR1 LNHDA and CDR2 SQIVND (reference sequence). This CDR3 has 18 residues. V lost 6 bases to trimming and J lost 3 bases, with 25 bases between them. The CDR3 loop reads CASSPESRRGGRTDTQYF. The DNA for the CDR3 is TGTGCCAGTAGCCCTGAATCACGCAGGGGTGGGAGAACAGATACGCAGTATTTT.

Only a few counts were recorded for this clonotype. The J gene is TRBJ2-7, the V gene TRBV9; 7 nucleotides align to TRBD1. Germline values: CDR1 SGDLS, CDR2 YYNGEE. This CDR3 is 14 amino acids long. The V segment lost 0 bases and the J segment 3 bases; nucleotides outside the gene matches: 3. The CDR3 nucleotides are TGTGCCAGCAGCGTAGCTCAGGGGGACTACGAGCAGTACTTC. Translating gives CASSVAQGDYEQYF.

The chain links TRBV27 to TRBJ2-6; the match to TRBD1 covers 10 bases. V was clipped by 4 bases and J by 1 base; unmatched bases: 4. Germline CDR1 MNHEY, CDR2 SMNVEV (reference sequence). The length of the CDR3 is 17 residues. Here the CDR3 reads CASSWDRGVSGANVLTF. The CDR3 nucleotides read TGTGCCAGCAGTTGGGACAGGGGTGTGTCTGGGGCCAACGTCCTGACTTTC.

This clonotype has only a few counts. The CDR3 spells CASSTRPTRNGYTF. Written as DNA, the CDR3 is TGTGCCAGTAGTACTAGGCCTACCCGAAATGGCTACACCTTC. The rearrangement links TRBV19 to TRBJ1-2; D is undetermined. This CDR3 comprises 14 residues. The V gene's germline CDR1 is LNHDA and CDR2 SQIVND (reference sequence). Trimming cost V 4 bases and J 6 bases, with 15 bases left between them.

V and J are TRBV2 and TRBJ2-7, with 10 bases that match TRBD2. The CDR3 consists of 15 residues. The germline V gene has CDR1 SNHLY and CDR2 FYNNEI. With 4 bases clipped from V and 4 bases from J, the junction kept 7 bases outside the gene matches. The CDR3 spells CASSVASSGGYEQYF. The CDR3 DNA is TGTGCCAGCAGTGTGGCGAGTAGCGGGGGGTACGAGCAGTACTTC.

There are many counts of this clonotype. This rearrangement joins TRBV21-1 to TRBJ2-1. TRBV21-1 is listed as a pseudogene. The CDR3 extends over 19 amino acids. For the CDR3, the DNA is TGTGCCAGCAGCAAGGCTGGCGTTTCGGGCTTGGTTTCCTACAATGAGCAGTTCTTC. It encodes CASSKAGVSGLVSYNEQFF.

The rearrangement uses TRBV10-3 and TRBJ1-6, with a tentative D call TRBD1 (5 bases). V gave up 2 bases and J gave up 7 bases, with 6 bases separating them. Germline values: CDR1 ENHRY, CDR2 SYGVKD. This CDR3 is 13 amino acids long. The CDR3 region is CAISEAGNSPLHF. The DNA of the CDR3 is TGTGCCATCAGTGAGGCAGGGAATTCACCCCTCCACTTT.

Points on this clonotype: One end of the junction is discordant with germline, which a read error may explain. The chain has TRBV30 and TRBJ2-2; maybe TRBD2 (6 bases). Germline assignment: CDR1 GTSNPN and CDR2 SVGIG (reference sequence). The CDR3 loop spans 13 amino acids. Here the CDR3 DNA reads TGTGCCTGGAGTGTACTGGGGACCGGGGGGCTGTTTTTT. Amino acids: CAWSVLGTGGLFF.

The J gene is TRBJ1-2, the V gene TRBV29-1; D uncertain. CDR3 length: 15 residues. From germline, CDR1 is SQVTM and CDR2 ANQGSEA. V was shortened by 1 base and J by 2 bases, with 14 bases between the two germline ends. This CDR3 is CSVEAGIGRNYGYTF. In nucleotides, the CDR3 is TGCAGCGTTGAAGCTGGGATCGGACGGAACTATGGCTACACCTTC.

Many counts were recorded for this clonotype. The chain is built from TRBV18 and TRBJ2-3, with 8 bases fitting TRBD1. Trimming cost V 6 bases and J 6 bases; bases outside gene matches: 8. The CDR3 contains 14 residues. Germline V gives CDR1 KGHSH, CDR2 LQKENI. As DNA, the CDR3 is TGTGCCAGCTCGTCAGGGACAGGACGGGATACGCAGTATTTT. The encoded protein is CASSSGTGRDTQYF. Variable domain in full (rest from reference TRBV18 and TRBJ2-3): NAGVMQNPRHLVRRRGQEARLRCSPMKGHSHVYWYRQLPEEGLKFMVYLQKENIIDESGMPKERFSAEFPKEGPSILRIQQVVRGDSAAYFCASSSGTGRDTQYFGPGTRLTVL.

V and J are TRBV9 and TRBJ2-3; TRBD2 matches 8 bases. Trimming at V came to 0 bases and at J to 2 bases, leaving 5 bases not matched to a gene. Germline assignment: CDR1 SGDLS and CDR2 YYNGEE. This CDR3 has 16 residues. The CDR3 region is CASSVEGGLDTDTQYF. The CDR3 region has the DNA TGTGCCAGCAGCGTAGAGGGGGGACTAGACACAGATACGCAGTATTTT. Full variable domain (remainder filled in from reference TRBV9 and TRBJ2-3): DSGVTQTPKHLITATGQRVTLRCSPRSGDLSVYWYQQSLDQGLQFLIQYYNGEERAKGNILERFSAQQFPDLHSELNLSSLELGDSALYFCASSVEGGLDTDTQYFGPGTRLTVL.

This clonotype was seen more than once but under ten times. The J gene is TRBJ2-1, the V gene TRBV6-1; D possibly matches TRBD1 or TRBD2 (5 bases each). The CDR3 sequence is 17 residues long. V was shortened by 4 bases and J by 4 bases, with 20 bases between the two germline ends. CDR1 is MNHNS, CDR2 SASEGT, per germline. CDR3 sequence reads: CASSVLGSQGPYNEQFF. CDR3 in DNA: TGTGCCAGCAGTGTGCTGGGGAGTCAGGGACCTTACAATGAGCAGTTCTTC.

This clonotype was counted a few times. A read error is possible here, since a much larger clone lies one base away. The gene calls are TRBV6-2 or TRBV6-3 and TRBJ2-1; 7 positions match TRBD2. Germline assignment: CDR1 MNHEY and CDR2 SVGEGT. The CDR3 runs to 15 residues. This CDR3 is CASGYSHGGYNEQFF. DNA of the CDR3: TGTGCCAGCGGTTACTCTCACGGGGGGTACAATGAGCAGTTCTTC.

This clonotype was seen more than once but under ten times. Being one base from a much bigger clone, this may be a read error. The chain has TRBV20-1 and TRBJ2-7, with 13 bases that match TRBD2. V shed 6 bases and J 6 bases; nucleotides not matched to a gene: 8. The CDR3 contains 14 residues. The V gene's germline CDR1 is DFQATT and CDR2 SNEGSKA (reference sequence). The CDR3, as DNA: TGCAGTGCCTCGGGACTAGCGGGGCTCTCCGAGCAGTACTTC. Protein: CSASGLAGLSEQYF.

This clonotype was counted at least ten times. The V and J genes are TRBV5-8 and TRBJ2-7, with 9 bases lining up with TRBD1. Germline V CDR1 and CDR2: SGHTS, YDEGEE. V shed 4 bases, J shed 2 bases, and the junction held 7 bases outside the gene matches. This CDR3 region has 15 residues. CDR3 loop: CASSTWTGATYEQYF. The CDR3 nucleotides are TGTGCCAGCAGCACCTGGACAGGGGCAACCTACGAGCAGTACTTC.